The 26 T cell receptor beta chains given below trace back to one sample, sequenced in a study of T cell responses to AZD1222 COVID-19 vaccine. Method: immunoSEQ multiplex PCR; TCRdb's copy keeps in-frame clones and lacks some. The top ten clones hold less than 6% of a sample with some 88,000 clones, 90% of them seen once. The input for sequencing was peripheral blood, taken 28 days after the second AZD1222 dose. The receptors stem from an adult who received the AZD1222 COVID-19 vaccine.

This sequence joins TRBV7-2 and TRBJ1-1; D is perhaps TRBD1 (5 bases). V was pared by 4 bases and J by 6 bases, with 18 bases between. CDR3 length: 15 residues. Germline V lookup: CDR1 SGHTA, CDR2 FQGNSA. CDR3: CASSWSRPRVSEAFF. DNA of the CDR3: TGTGCCAGCAGCTGGTCTCGCCCCAGGGTTTCTGAAGCTTTCTTT.

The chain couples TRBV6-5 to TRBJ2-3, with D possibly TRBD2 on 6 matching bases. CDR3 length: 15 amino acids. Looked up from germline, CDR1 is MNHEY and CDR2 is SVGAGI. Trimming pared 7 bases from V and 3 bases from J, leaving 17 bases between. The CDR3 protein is CASTPPPRGTDTQYF. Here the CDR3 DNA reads TGTGCCAGCACCCCTCCCCCTCGGGGGACAGATACGCAGTATTTT.

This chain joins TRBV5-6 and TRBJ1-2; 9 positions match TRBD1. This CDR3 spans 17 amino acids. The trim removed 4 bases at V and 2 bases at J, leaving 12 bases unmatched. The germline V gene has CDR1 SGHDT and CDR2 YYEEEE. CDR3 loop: CASSPGGQGLSNYGYTF. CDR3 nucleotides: TGTGCCAGCAGCCCGGGGGGACAGGGTTTGTCCAACTATGGCTACACCTTC.

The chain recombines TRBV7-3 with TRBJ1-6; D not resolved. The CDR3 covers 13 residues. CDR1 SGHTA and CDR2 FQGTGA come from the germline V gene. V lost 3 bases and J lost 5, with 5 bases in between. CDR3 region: CASSFRDNSPLHF. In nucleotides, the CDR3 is TGTGCCAGCAGCTTTCGGGATAATTCACCCCTCCACTTT.

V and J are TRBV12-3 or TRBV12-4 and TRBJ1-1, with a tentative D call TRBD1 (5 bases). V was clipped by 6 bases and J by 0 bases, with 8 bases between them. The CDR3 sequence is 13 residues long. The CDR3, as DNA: TGTGCCAGCAGGGTAGGGGTGAACACTGAAGCTTTCTTT. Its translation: CASRVGVNTEAFF.

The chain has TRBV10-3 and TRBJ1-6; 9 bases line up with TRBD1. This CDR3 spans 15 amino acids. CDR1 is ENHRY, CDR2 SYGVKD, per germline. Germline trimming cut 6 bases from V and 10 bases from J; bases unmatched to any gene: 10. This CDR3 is CAIRNTGGEESPLHF. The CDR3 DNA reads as TGTGCCATCAGAAATACAGGGGGCGAGGAGTCACCCCTCCACTTT.

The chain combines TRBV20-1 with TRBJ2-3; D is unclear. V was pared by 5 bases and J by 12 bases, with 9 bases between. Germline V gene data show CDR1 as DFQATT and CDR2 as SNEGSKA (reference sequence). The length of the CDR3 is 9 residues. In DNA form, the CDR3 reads TGCAGTGCTGGGCCCCTTCAGTATTTT. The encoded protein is CSAGPLQYF.

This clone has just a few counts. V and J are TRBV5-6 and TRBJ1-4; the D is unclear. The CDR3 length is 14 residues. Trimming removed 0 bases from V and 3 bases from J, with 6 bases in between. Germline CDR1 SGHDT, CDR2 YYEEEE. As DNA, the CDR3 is TGTGCCAGCAGCTTGGGACGGGCTAATGAAAAACTGTTTTTT. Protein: CASSLGRANEKLFF.

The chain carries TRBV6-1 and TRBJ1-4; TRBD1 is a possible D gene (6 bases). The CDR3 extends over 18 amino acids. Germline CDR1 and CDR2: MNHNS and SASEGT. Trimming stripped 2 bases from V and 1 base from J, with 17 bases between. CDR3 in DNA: TGTGCCAGCAGTGAAAGAGGGTGGGGGCTGGTAACTAATGAAAAACTGTTTTTT. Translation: CASSERGWGLVTNEKLFF.

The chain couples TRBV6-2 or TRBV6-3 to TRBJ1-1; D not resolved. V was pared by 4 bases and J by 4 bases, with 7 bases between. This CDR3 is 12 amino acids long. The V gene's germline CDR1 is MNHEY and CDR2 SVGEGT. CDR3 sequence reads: CASSLPGTEAFF. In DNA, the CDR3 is TGTGCCAGCAGTTTACCCGGCACTGAAGCTTTCTTT.

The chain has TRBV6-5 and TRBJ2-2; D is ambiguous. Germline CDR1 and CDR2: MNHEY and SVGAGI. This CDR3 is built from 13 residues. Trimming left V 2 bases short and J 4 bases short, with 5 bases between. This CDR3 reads CASSYGPTGELFF. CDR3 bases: TGTGCCAGCAGTTACGGTCCCACCGGGGAGCTGTTTTTT.

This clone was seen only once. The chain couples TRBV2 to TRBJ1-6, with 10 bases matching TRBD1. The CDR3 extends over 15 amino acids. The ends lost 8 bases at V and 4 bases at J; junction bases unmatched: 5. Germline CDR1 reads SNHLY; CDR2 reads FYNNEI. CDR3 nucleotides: TGTGCCAGCTCCCCGGGACAGGGGTATAATTCACCCCTCCACTTT. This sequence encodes CASSPGQGYNSPLHF.

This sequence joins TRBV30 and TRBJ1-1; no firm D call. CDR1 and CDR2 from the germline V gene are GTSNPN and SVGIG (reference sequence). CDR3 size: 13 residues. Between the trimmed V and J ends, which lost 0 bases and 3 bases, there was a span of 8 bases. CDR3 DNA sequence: TGTGCCTGGAGTGTACGGGGAGACACTGAAGCTTTCTTT. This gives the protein CAWSVRGDTEAFF.

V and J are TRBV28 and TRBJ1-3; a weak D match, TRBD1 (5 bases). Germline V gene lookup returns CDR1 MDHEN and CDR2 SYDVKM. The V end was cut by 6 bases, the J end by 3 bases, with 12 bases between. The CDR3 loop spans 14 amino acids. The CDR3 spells CASRGGGVGNTIYF. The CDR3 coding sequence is TGTGCCAGCAGGGGGGGAGGAGTTGGAAACACCATATATTTT.

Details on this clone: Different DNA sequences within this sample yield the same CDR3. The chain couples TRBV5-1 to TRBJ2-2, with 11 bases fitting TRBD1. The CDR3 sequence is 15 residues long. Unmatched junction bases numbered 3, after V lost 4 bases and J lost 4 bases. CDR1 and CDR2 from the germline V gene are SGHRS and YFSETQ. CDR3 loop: CASSPGTGGTGELFF. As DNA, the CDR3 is TGCGCCAGCAGCCCCGGGACAGGGGGCACCGGGGAGCTGTTTTTT.

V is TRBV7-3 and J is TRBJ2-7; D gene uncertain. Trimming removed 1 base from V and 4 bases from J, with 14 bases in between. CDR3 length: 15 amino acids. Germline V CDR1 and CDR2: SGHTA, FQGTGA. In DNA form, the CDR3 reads TGTGCCAGCAGCTTAAGCGAGGTGCAGGCATACGAGCAGTACTTC. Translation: CASSLSEVQAYEQYF.

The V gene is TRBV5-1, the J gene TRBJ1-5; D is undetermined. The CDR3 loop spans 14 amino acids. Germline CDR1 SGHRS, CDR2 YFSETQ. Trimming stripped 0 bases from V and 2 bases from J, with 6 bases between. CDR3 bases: TGCGCCAGCAGCTTGGACGGGGGCAATCAGCCCCAGCATTTT. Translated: CASSLDGGNQPQHF.

The CDR3 DNA reads TGTGCCAGCAACCTCAAGGGATTCAATCAGCCCCAGCATTTT. Encoded protein: CASNLKGFNQPQHF. The V gene is TRBV5-5, the J gene TRBJ1-5; D remains ambiguous. The V gene lost 6 bases and the J gene lost 3 bases, with 13 bases spanning the gap. This CDR3 is built from 14 residues. The germline CDR1 and CDR2 sequences are SGHKS and YYEKEE (reference sequence).

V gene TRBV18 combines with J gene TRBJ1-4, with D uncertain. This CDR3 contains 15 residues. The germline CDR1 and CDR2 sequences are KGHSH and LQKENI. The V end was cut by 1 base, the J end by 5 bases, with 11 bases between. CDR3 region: CASSPLGLQNEKLFF. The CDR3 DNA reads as TGTGCCAGCTCACCACTAGGACTCCAAAATGAAAAACTGTTTTTT.

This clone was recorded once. The chain's CDR3 is CASSLIGRDTEAFF. DNA of the CDR3: TGCGCCAGCAGCTTGATCGGCAGAGACACTGAAGCTTTCTTT. The chain carries TRBV5-1 and TRBJ1-1; D call uncertain. Per the germline V gene, CDR1 is SGHRS and CDR2 is YFSETQ. Trimming shortened V by 1 base and J by 3 bases, and 10 bases separated the two germline ends. This CDR3 region has 14 residues. The full variable domain, with the rest looked up from reference TRBV5-1 and TRBJ1-1, is KAGVTQTPRYLIKTRGQQVTLSCSPISGHRSVSWYQQTPGQGLQFLFEYFSETQRNKGNFPGRFSGRQFSNSRSEMNVSTLELGDSALYLCASSLIGRDTEAFFGQGTRLTVV.

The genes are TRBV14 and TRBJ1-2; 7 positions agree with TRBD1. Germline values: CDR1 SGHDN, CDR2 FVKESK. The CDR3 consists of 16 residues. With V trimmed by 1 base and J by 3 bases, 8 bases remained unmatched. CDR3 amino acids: CASSQGLTGDDYGYTF. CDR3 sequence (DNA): TGTGCCAGCAGCCAAGGTCTCACAGGGGATGACTATGGCTACACCTTC.

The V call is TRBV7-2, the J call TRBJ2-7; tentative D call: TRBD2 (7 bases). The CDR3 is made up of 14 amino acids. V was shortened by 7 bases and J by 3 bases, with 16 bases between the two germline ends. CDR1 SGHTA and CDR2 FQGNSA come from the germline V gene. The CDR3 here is CASTLGGARYEQYF. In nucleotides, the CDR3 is TGTGCCAGCACCCTGGGGGGGGCTCGCTACGAGCAGTACTTC.

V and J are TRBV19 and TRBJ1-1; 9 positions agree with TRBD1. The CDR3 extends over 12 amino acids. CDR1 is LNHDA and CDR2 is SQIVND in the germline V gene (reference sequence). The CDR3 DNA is TGTCCCCTGGGACAGGGTAACACTGAAGCTTTCTTT. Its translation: CPLGQGNTEAFF.

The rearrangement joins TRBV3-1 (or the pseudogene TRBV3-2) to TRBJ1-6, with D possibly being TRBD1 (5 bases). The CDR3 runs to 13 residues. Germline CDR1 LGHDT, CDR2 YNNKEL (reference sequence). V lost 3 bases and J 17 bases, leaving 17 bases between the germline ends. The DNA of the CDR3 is TGTGCCAGCAGCCAGAATCTAGGGAGAGGGGTCCACTTT. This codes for CASSQNLGRGVHF.

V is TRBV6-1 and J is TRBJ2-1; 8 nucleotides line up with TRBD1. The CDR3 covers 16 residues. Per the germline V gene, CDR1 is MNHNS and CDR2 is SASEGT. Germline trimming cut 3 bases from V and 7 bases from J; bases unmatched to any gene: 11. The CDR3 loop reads CASSDGGTGKRNEQFF. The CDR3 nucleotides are TGTGCCAGCAGTGATGGGGGGACAGGTAAGAGGAATGAGCAGTTCTTC.

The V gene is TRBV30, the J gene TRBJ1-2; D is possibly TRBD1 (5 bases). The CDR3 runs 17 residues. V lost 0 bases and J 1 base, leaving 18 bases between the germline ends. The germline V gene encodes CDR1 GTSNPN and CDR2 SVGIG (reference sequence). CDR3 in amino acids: CAWSVLGPGKSNYGYTF. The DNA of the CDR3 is TGTGCCTGGAGTGTCTTGGGGCCAGGAAAAAGTAACTATGGCTACACCTTC.